This TCR beta chain was found in a study of response to subunit inactivated influenza vaccine (dated by TCRdb to 2017 to 2018). Study-level background: Deep quantitative profiling of the T cell receptor repertoire was used in the study to follow responses to a trivalent subunit inactivated influenza vaccine.

This clonotype came up many times. This clone's antigen is unknown. Per-nucleotide qualities are absent, and no much larger clonotype sits a single base away. Points the paper makes about the study in general: It was suggested by the authors that each seasonal influenza vaccination may recruit only a limited number of new T cells.

Sequences SGHAT (CDR1) and FQNNGV (CDR2) are obtained from the germline V gene. The CDR3 measures 12 amino acids from cysteine to phenylalanine. Only the CDR3 DNA stays, 36 bases, in frame from base 1. V and J are truncated by 5 bases and 2 bases respectively, leaving an intervening sequence of 6 bases. The library was prepared using RT-PCR. The instrument given in TCRdb is Illumina HiSeq 2500. TCRdb itself trimmed the public reads at Q25 with fastp, ran MiXCR and retained productive beta chains. Duplicate CDR3 protein sequences are folded into a single record with the most common DNA and genes. The sample data list around 470,000 distinct CDR3 sequences, and 7.2% of these were observed just once. Of the sample, 10% to 15% falls within the top ten clones.

The chain was built from TRBV11-2 and TRBJ2-5; no D segment can be confidently identified. This sample comprised PBMCs from blood, obtained about 23 months after vaccination. The origin of this receptor is a man aged 50 to 69 who received an inactivated influenza vaccine. Donor details come from another sample of the same person, matched by shared clones. The CDR3 here reads CASSAQQETQYF. Read as DNA, the sequence is TGTGCCAGCAGCGCACAGCAAGAGACCCAGTACTTC.